Following are 27 T cell receptor beta chains from one sample sequenced in a study of cytomegalovirus exposure and HLA in healthy donors. 13 Jbeta primers and 60 Vbeta primers were used for the PCR. Repertoires were generated with immunoSEQ multiplex PCR, while TCRdb's copy carries only in-frame clones and drops some. Here the sample spans some 180,000 clones, roughly a tenth being singletons. Sequenced: PBMCs. The receptor set was obtained from a woman aged 25 to 39 in good health and CMV-seropositive.

The V gene is TRBV9, the J gene TRBJ2-7; TRBD1 might be the D (6 bases). Trimming took 4 bases from V and 2 from J, leaving 13 bases between them. This CDR3 is built from 14 residues. Per the germline V gene, CDR1 is SGDLS and CDR2 is YYNGEE. The CDR3 DNA follows: TGTGCCAGCAGCCGCGCTGGACAGACCTACGAGCAGTACTTC. Its translation: CASSRAGQTYEQYF.

The chain employs TRBV9 and TRBJ2-1; 8 bases match TRBD2. The CDR3 is 16 amino acids. Losses at the gene ends were 4 bases for V and 8 bases for J; bases not matched to a gene: 14. The germline V gene encodes CDR1 SGDLS and CDR2 YYNGEE. The CDR3 bases are TGTGCCAGCAGCCGCCCAGGAGCGGGAGTAAGGGATGAGCAGTTCTTC. It encodes CASSRPGAGVRDEQFF.

The rearrangement links TRBV7-8 to TRBJ2-7; 8 bases align to TRBD1. The trim removed 4 bases at V and 5 bases at J, leaving 10 bases unmatched. The CDR3 has 15 residues. Germline V gene data show CDR1 as SGHVS and CDR2 as FQNEAQ. The CDR3 coding sequence is TGTGCCAGCAGCTCCCGGGGACAGGTGAAGCACGAGCAGTACTTC. It yields the protein CASSSRGQVKHEQYF.

V and J are TRBV29-1 and TRBJ2-7; possible D gene TRBD1, 5 bases. V lost 4 bases and J 2 bases, leaving 6 bases between the germline ends. Germline V CDR1 and CDR2: SQVTM, ANQGSEA. The CDR3 totals 11 residues. The CDR3 reads CSVGTTYEQYF. For the CDR3, the DNA is TGCAGCGTTGGGACAACCTACGAGCAGTACTTC.

The V call is TRBV6-1, the J call TRBJ2-1, with 9 positions matching TRBD2. The germline V gene encodes CDR1 MNHNS and CDR2 SASEGT. The CDR3 runs to 13 residues. J gave up 4 bases and V 11 bases, and 6 bases lay outside the gene matches. The CDR3 protein is CAAAREGYNEQFF. The CDR3, as DNA: TGTGCCGCGGCGCGGGAGGGTTACAATGAGCAGTTCTTC.

There are a few counts of this clone. V gene TRBV19 combines with J gene TRBJ1-2, with D maybe TRBD1 (6 bases). This CDR3 is 15 amino acids long. The germline CDR1 and CDR2 sequences are LNHDA and SQIVND (reference sequence). The ends were cut back, 3 bases at V and 4 bases at J, with 15 bases in the middle. The CDR3 loop reads CASSMDGQYLYGYTF. CDR3 in DNA: TGTGCCAGTAGTATGGATGGACAGTACCTCTATGGCTACACCTTC.

In this sample, this clone turned up a few times. V gene TRBV2 combines with J gene TRBJ1-5; D is undetermined. Looked up from germline, CDR1 is SNHLY and CDR2 is FYNNEI. The CDR3 sequence is 14 residues long. The ends were cut back, 0 bases at V and 5 bases at J, with 8 bases in the middle. In DNA, the CDR3 is TGTGCCAGCAGTGAAGCAATTTCTGATCAGCCCCAGCATTTT. It codes for CASSEAISDQPQHF.

This clone was counted only a few times. The chain combines TRBV7-8 with TRBJ2-1, with D maybe TRBD2 (5 bases). The CDR3 has 16 amino acids. The V gene lost 8 bases and the J gene lost 3 bases, with 20 bases spanning the gap. Germline V gene lookup returns CDR1 SGHVS and CDR2 FQNEAQ. In DNA, the CDR3 is TGTGCCAGCGTATGGAATATGGGAGCCATCTACAATGAGCAGTTCTTC. Translation gives CASVWNMGAIYNEQFF.

The table lists this clone with a few counts. The identical CDR3 is also encoded by other nucleotide sequences in the sample. V and J are TRBV5-1 and TRBJ2-7; 10 bases are a match to TRBD1. The junction had 2 bases not matched to a gene; V was cut back by 4 bases and J by 4 bases. The CDR3 loop spans 13 amino acids. Germline assignment: CDR1 SGHRS and CDR2 YFSETQ. CDR3 coding DNA: TGCGCCAGCAGCACGGGACAGGGGTACGAGCAGTACTTC. Protein sequence: CASSTGQGYEQYF. Combining the CDR3 with reference TRBV5-1 and TRBJ2-7 gives the whole variable domain KAGVTQTPRYLIKTRGQQVTLSCSPISGHRSVSWYQQTPGQGLQFLFEYFSETQRNKGNFPGRFSGRQFSNSRSEMNVSTLELGDSALYLCASSTGQGYEQYFGPGTRLTVT.

CDR3 DNA sequence: TGTGCCATCAGGGGGACAGGCAGGTACGAGCAGTACTTC. This codes for CAIRGTGRYEQYF. The chain joins TRBV10-3 to TRBJ2-7; 8 bases fit TRBD1. CDR1 ENHRY and CDR2 SYGVKD come from the germline V gene. V lost 6 bases, J lost 4 bases, and 5 bases stayed unmatched. The CDR3 has 13 amino acids.

V usage is TRBV4-1 and J usage is TRBJ1-2; D is uncertain. This CDR3 contains 15 residues. V was cut by 1 base and J by 8 bases, with 17 bases left in between. The germline V gene encodes CDR1 MGHRA and CDR2 YSYEKL. The CDR3 region is CASSQVRGRLSGYTF. The CDR3 DNA reads TGCGCCAGCAGCCAAGTGAGAGGGAGGCTTAGCGGCTACACCTTC.

The chain combines TRBV2 with TRBJ2-7, with D possibly TRBD1 on 6 matching bases. CDR1 is SNHLY, CDR2 FYNNEI, per germline. This CDR3 comprises 15 residues. Between the trimmed V and J ends, which lost 6 bases and 2 bases, there was a span of 17 bases. The CDR3 DNA follows: TGTGCCAGCAGCCCAGAACAGGGCCAGACCTACGAGCAGTACTTC. Its protein is CASSPEQGQTYEQYF.

The chain recombines TRBV14 with TRBJ1-2, with a possible D match to TRBD1 (6 bases). Trimming took 6 bases from V and 4 from J, leaving 12 bases between them. The germline V gene has CDR1 SGHDN and CDR2 FVKESK. The length of the CDR3 is 13 residues. This CDR3 is CASSRDRTYGYTF. CDR3 sequence (DNA): TGTGCCAGCAGTCGTGACAGGACCTATGGCTACACCTTC.

The chain uses TRBV5-1 and TRBJ2-5; 7 bases line up with TRBD1. V shed 2 bases and J 5 bases; nucleotides not matched to a gene: 6. The CDR3 has 14 residues. CDR1 is SGHRS, CDR2 YFSETQ, per germline. The CDR3 DNA sequence: TGCGCCAGCAGCTTACAGGGGTCGGGCGAGACCCAGTACTTC. It specifies CASSLQGSGETQYF.

The CDR3 spells CSASGNTGELFF. The CDR3 nucleotides read TGCAGCGCCTCCGGTAACACCGGGGAGCTGTTTTTT. The chain employs TRBV29-1 and TRBJ2-2; D is undetermined. V gave up 7 bases and J gave up 2 bases, with 8 bases separating them. Germline V lookup: CDR1 SQVTM, CDR2 ANQGSEA. The CDR3 has 12 amino acids.

V and J are TRBV7-2 and TRBJ2-7; D not resolved. Trimming removed 0 bases at V and 3 bases at J, with 18 bases between. The CDR3 extends over 17 amino acids. The germline V gene encodes CDR1 SGHTA and CDR2 FQGNSA. The CDR3 region is CASSLATLGPDGYEQYF. The CDR3 DNA reads TGTGCCAGCAGCTTAGCTACCCTAGGCCCGGATGGCTACGAGCAGTACTTC.

The chain recombines TRBV21-1 with TRBJ1-6. TRBV21-1 is a known pseudogene. CDR3 length: 18 residues. The CDR3 spells CASSKVRLFGLDNSPLHF. The CDR3 nucleotides are TGTGCCAGCAGCAAAGTTAGGCTTTTCGGCCTAGATAATTCACCCCTCCACTTT.

This clone showed up just a few times. The chain links TRBV5-1 to TRBJ2-5, with 12 nucleotides matching TRBD2. J lost 5 bases, V lost 8 bases, and 10 bases had no gene match. Germline V gene sequence: CDR1 SGHRS, CDR2 YFSETQ. CDR3 size: 15 residues. CDR3 DNA: TGCGCCAGTACACCTAGCGGGAGGGCCGAGGAGACCCAGTACTTC. Protein product: CASTPSGRAEETQYF.

To note about this clone: Here the CDR3 omits its conserved ending phenylalanine or tryptophan, so a read error is the likely source. The chain couples TRBV5-6 to TRBJ1-1; tentatively, D is TRBD1 (5 bases). In germline, CDR1 is SGHDT, CDR2 YYEEEE. This CDR3 contains 13 residues. Trimming left V 4 bases short and J 5 bases short, with 12 bases between. CDR3 bases: TGTGCCAGCAGCCTGACAGTTCAAACTGAAGCTTTCTTG. The encoded protein is CASSLTVQTEAFL.

This clone has more than one count but fewer than ten. V usage is TRBV5-1 and J usage is TRBJ2-1, with D unresolved. The CDR3 extends over 16 amino acids. V was shortened by 3 bases and J by 3 bases, with 16 bases between the two germline ends. Germline CDR1 reads SGHRS; CDR2 reads YFSETQ. Written as DNA, the CDR3 is TGCGCCAGCAGCTCCAGATTTATAACAAGCTACAATGAGCAGTTCTTC. Translation gives CASSSRFITSYNEQFF.

This clone was observed a few times. This chain connects TRBV5-4 to TRBJ1-2; D might be TRBD1 (5 bases). The V end lost 4 bases, the J end lost 6 bases, and 19 bases lay between the germline ends. This CDR3 comprises 15 residues. Per the germline V gene, CDR1 is SGHNT and CDR2 is YYREEE (reference sequence). The CDR3 region has the DNA TGTGCCAGCAGCCCGGGAGTCGGGACGGGAGATGGCTACACCTTC. Amino acids: CASSPGVGTGDGYTF.

This clone occurred a few times. The V call is TRBV27, the J call TRBJ1-2; a weak D match, TRBD1 (5 bases). CDR1 and CDR2 from the germline V gene are MNHEY and SMNVEV (reference sequence). The V gene lost 4 bases and the J gene lost 9 bases, with 15 bases spanning the gap. This CDR3 comprises 13 residues. This chain's CDR3 is CASSSSGTPSYTF. The CDR3, as DNA: TGTGCCAGCAGTTCCTCCGGGACTCCGAGCTACACCTTC.

This clone has only a few counts. The sample contains more than one DNA sequence encoding this CDR3. The CDR3 sequence: CASSLAGGRAEQYF. CDR3 bases: TGTGCCAGCAGCTTGGCGGGTGGGAGGGCCGAGCAGTACTTC. The chain employs TRBV5-4 and TRBJ2-7, with 7 bases matching TRBD2. The ends lost 0 bases at V and 6 bases at J; junction bases unmatched: 6. Germline loops: CDR1 SGHNT, CDR2 YYREEE (reference sequence). CDR3 length: 14 amino acids. The whole variable domain, filled in from reference TRBV5-4 and TRBJ2-7, reads ETGVTQSPTHLIKTRGQQVTLRCSSQSGHNTVSWYQQALGQGPQFIFQYYREEENGRGNFPPRFSGLQFPNYSSELNVNALELDDSALYLCASSLAGGRAEQYFGPGTRLTVT.

This clone showed up just a few times. The V and J genes are TRBV2 and TRBJ2-5, with 11 bases identical to TRBD2. Germline V gene data show CDR1 as SNHLY and CDR2 as FYNNEI. Losses at the gene ends were 0 bases for V and 3 bases for J; bases not matched to a gene: 0. CDR3 length equals 15 residues. CDR3 DNA: TGTGCCAGCAGTGAAGCGGGACTAGCGGAAGAGACCCAGTACTTC. Translated, it gives CASSEAGLAEETQYF.

This clone was observed a few times. This chain uses TRBV5-1 with TRBJ2-1; 10 bases align to TRBD2. Germline V gene lookup returns CDR1 SGHRS and CDR2 YFSETQ. The CDR3 is 16 residues long. J was trimmed by 3 bases and V by 4 bases; bases with no gene match: 7. The CDR3 DNA is TGCGCCAGCAGCCCTCTTGCTAGCGGGAGCTACAATGAGCAGTTCTTC. It is translated as CASSPLASGSYNEQFF.

The chain combines TRBV19 with TRBJ2-2; 7 nucleotides agree with TRBD1. The J segment lost 2 bases and the V segment lost 3 bases, leaving 3 bases of the junction unmatched. The CDR3 has 15 amino acids. The germline V gene encodes CDR1 LNHDA and CDR2 SQIVND (reference sequence). CDR3 residues: CASSIDRANTGELFF. The CDR3 coding sequence is TGTGCCAGTAGTATCGACAGGGCCAACACCGGGGAGCTGTTTTTT.

This chain connects TRBV30 to TRBJ1-1; D unclear. V lost 1 base, J lost 0 bases, and 6 bases lay in between. This CDR3 comprises 13 residues. Germline CDR1 GTSNPN, CDR2 SVGIG (reference sequence). CDR3 sequence (DNA): TGTGCCTGGAGTGCTCACATGAACACTGAAGCTTTCTTT. Encoded protein: CAWSAHMNTEAFF.